The clone carrying this T cell receptor beta chain appeared many times. This sample was included in a study of early T cells in non-severe SARS-CoV-2 infection. Study-level background: Sequenced material consisted of bulk RNA (from unsorted whole blood), and chains were unpaired.

TCRdb called the 5' RACE reads again in MiXCR, with one record for every CDR3 protein. The sample yields 50,000 to 65,000 distinct CDR3 sequences, around 9% seen once. The TCR comes from an adult who was a healthcare worker with PCR-confirmed SARS-CoV-2 infection or an uninfected control (not recorded which). Sequences were obtained from whole blood.

The CDR3, as DNA: TGCGCCAGCAGCTTGGAACACAGACAGGGCCCGAACTACAATGAGCAGTTCTTC. This gives the protein CASSLEHRQGPNYNEQFF. The chain has TRBV5-1 and TRBJ2-1; 7 positions agree with TRBD1. The J segment lost 3 bases and the V segment lost 0 bases, leaving 12 bases of the junction unmatched. The CDR3 consists of 18 residues. CDR1 is SGHRS, CDR2 YFSETQ, per germline.